The rows below give T cell receptor beta chains drawn from one sample of a study of CD8+CD57+ T cells in acquired aplastic anemia. Via MiXCR, TCRdb re-called the reads, giving one row per CDR3 protein. The sample holds fewer than 80,000 distinct CDR3 sequences, around 70% seen once. Sequencing was carried out using sorted CD4+, CD8+, or CD8+CD57+ T cells (not recorded which) from PBMCs. All receptors come from a human donor with aplastic anemia. Both conserved end residues are part of each CDR3. The D gene is left open where the match is weak. Expanded clones are given a class, and other clones once, few, many or no size at all.

-	TRBJ2-6	once	TRBV19	TGTGCCAGTAGTACGGGGGTTGGGGCCAACGTCCTGACTTTC	CASSTGVGANVLTF
-	TRBJ2-3	-	TRBV19	TGTGCCAGTAGTTCTACCAGAAGCACAGATACGCAGTATTTT	CASSSTRSTDTQYF
TRBD2	TRBJ2-1	many	TRBV11-2	TGTGCCAGCGCCGTTTCTAGCGGACGGAGCTCCTACAATGAGCAGTTCTTC	CASAVSSGRSSYNEQFF
-	TRBJ2-3	few	TRBV2	TGTGCCAGCAGTCCAGGCCGGGGGAGCACAGATACGCAGTATTTT	CASSPGRGSTDTQYF
-	TRBJ2-5	-	TRBV15	TGTGCCACCAGCAGAGATAACAGCCAAGAGACCCAGTACTTC	CATSRDNSQETQYF
-	TRBJ1-1	-	TRBV20-1	TGCAGTGCTACAGGGAACCCGATGAACACTGAAGCTTTCTTT	CSATGNPMNTEAFF
-	TRBJ1-5	-	TRBV19	TGTGCCAGCCTCTTCCGAAAGGACAGCAATCAGCCCCAGCATTTT	CASLFRKDSNQPQHF
-	TRBJ2-2	once	TRBV7-2	TGTGCCAGCAGCTTATGGGATACCGGGGAGCTGTTTTTT	CASSLWDTGELFF
TRBD1	TRBJ1-5	-	TRBV24-1	TGTGCCACCAGTGATCCCGGGACAGGGGGGGCTCAGCCCCAGCATTTT	CATSDPGTGGAQPQHF
-	TRBJ2-6	-	TRBV19	TGTGCCAGTAGTAGAGCGGACAGCTCTGGGGCCAACGTCCTGACTTTC	CASSRADSSGANVLTF
-	TRBJ2-7	-	TRBV10-3	TGTGCCATCAGTGCCGACCTATCCCCCCACGAGCAGTACTTC	CAISADLSPHEQYF
-	TRBJ1-1	many	TRBV7-9	TGTGCCAGCAGCAAATATCACACCAACACTGAAGCTTTCTTT	CASSKYHTNTEAFF
TRBD1	TRBJ1-1	once	TRBV7-2	TGTGCCAGCAGCTTACAAGGCGGGACAGGGAGGAACACTGAAGCTTTCTTT	CASSLQGGTGRNTEAFF
-	TRBJ1-1	-	TRBV7-3	TGTGCCAGCAGCTTAACGAGGGCTGAAGCTTTCTTT	CASSLTRAEAFF
-	TRBJ2-5	few	TRBV7-8	TGTGCCAGCAGCCACAGGAGGGGTGGGGAGACCCAGTACTTC	CASSHRRGGETQYF
TRBD1	TRBJ2-3	few	TRBV11-1	TGTGCCAGCAGCTTAGCTCCAGCCGGGACAGGGACGCAGTATTTT	CASSLAPAGTGTQYF
-	TRBJ2-2	-	TRBV10-1	TGCGCCAGCAGTGGCCTCGTGGAGGGGCCCATAAGCACCGGGGAGCTGTTTTTT	CASSGLVEGPISTGELFF
TRBD2	TRBJ2-7	-	TRBV20-1	TGCAGTGCTCTGGAGACTAGCGGAACCTACGAGCAGTACTTC	CSALETSGTYEQYF
-	TRBJ2-2	many	TRBV9	TGTGCCAGCAGCGTAGGGGGAGGGGAGCTGTTTTTT	CASSVGGGELFF
-	TRBJ2-1	many	TRBV24-1	TGTGCCACCAGTGATAAATGGGGGCGTGAGCAGTTCTTC	CATSDKWGREQFF
TRBD2	TRBJ2-1	-	TRBV19	TGTGCCAGTAGTATTCTCGGGGGGAATGAGCAGTTCTTC	CASSILGGNEQFF
-	TRBJ2-2	-	TRBV19	TGTGCCTCTTGGGGGAGACAGAACACCGGGGAGCTGTTTTTT	CASWGRQNTGELFF
TRBD1	TRBJ2-4	few	TRBV4-2	TGTGCCAGCAGCCCAGGACAGGGTTTAGCCAAAAACATTCAGTACTTC	CASSPGQGLAKNIQYF
-	TRBJ1-2	-	TRBV29-1	TGCAGCATCCGCATCTGGGGGGATGGCGACTATGGCTACACCTTC	CSIRIWGDGDYGYTF
-	TRBJ2-3	once	TRBV6-1	TGTGCCAGCAGCGACACTTCTAGCACAGATACGCAGTATTTT	CASSDTSSTDTQYF
-	TRBJ1-1	many	TRBV7-8	TGTGCCAGCAGCTTAGGGGTCACACTCTCTGAAGCTTTCTTT	CASSLGVTLSEAFF
-	TRBJ1-5	once	TRBV2	TGTGCCAGCACCCCGAGCGGGGTCTCGTCCCAGCATTTT	CASTPSGVSSQHF
-	TRBJ2-7	-	TRBV7-9	TGTGCCAGCAGCCTCCCGCCCGAGCAGTACTTC	CASSLPPEQYF
-	TRBJ2-2	-	TRBV7-9	TGTGCCACCGATCCTAGAGAAAACACCGGGGAGCTGTTTTTT	CATDPRENTGELFF
-	TRBJ2-7	-	TRBV27	TGTGCCAGCAGAATTAATTTTGTTGGTACCCCCTCCTACGAGCAGTACTTC	CASRINFVGTPSYEQYF
TRBD1	TRBJ2-1	-	TRBV24-1	TGTGCCACCAGTGATTTCCGGGACAGCCACAATGAGCAGTTCTTC	CATSDFRDSHNEQFF
-	TRBJ2-1	-	TRBV20-1	TGCAGTGCTAGAGATTTTAGGGGGGACTACAATGAGCAGTTCTTC	CSARDFRGDYNEQFF
TRBD2	TRBJ2-7	few	TRBV27	TGTGCCAGCAGTCTACGACTAGCGGTAGCCTACGAGCAGTACTTC	CASSLRLAVAYEQYF
TRBD2	TRBJ2-5	few	TRBV7-8	TGTGCCAGCAGCCCGGGTAGTTGGCGGGGGGACCAAGAGACCCAGTACTTC	CASSPGSWRGDQETQYF
-	TRBJ1-1	-	TRBV7-8	TGTGCCAGCAGAAACACTGAAGCTTTCTTT	CASRNTEAFF
TRBD1	TRBJ2-5	-	TRBV20-1	TGCAGTGGGGCGGGACAGGGCCAAGAGACCCAGTACTTC	CSGAGQGQETQYF
-	TRBJ1-1	-	TRBV10-1	TGCGCCAGCAGTGAGTCGCCGGGACACCGGGAAGCTTTCTTT	CASSESPGHREAFF
-	TRBJ2-5	-	TRBV20-1	TGCAGTGCTCAGGGAAGCGAGACCCAGTACTTC	CSAQGSETQYF
TRBD1	TRBJ1-2	-	TRBV7-9	TGTGCCAGCAGCTTAACGACAGGGGAATATGGCTACACCTTC	CASSLTTGEYGYTF
-	TRBJ1-2	once	TRBV7-2	TGTGCCAGCAGCTTAATGGACTATGGCTACACCTTC	CASSLMDYGYTF
-	TRBJ2-7	-	TRBV19	TGTGCCAGTAGTGCTCTCGGTGGTTACGAGCAGTACTTC	CASSALGGYEQYF
TRBD1	TRBJ1-1	-	TRBV6-1	TGTGCCAGTAAGGGGGCGGTCACTGAAGCTTTCTTT	CASKGAVTEAFF
-	TRBJ1-5	-	TRBV20-1	TGCAGTGCTATCGACGGGGAGCAGCCCCAGCATTTT	CSAIDGEQPQHF
-	TRBJ2-5	-	TRBV7-2	TGTGCCAGCAGCTTACGGCGCGGGGTGGGTTCAGAGACCCAGTACTTC	CASSLRRGVGSETQYF
TRBD2	TRBJ2-5	-	TRBV2	TGTGCCAGCAGTTATGGACTAGCGGACGAGTACTTC	CASSYGLADEYF
-	TRBJ1-2	-	TRBV20-1	TGCAGTGCTAGTCCAGGGATCGGCTATGGCTACACCTTC	CSASPGIGYGYTF
TRBD2	TRBJ2-7	-	TRBV7-2	TGTGCCAGCAGCTTAGCGGGTGCCGGGACTAGCGGAATCGAGCAGTACTTC	CASSLAGAGTSGIEQYF
-	TRBJ1-1	many	TRBV20-1	TGCAGTGCCCTGGTTCCCAGGAGCACTGAAGCTTTCTTT	CSALVPRSTEAFF